The sequence of this T cell receptor (beta chain) was determined in a study of beta chain features in type 1 diabetes (dated 2018 in TCRdb). For context, the study as a whole: Mean age, gender distribution, total cell number and subset yield were not different between patients and healthy donors. A total of under 140,000,000 sorted cells were examined across all samples, and the number of cells per subset was strongly correlated with RNA yield. The study compared TCRB repertoires of sorted circulating CD4+ T cell subsets between recently diagnosed type 1 diabetes patients and matched healthy donors. Naive and central memory subsets were obtained from all 30 or so donors, but regulatory and stem cell-like memory subsets were isolated from only 8 patients and roughly eight healthy donors.

The High Capacity cDNA Reverse Transcription Kit was used to reverse transcribe all of the isolated RNA, meaning that expressed TCRB transcripts were what got sequenced. Deep immunoSEQ sequencing was performed on naive, central memory and regulatory T cell samples, with an average of around 3.5 million total reads per sample. Sorted cells were lysed in RLT buffer and RNA was extracted with DNase-treated RNeasy Micro or Mini kits, depending on cell number. Each cell subset was processed separately to prevent cross-contamination, with patient and healthy donor samples processed together. TCRB sequences were amplified from cDNA with the immunoSEQ multiplex PCR, producing 87-bp fragments spanning the CDR3 region. Sequencing of the amplicons was performed on the Illumina HiSeq platform. The paper's processing steps were these. PCR bias was computationally corrected using synthetic template baselines, reads within Hamming distance 2 were collapsed, and singletons that could not be merged were discarded. Reads were aligned against IMGT to assign V, D and J genes, CDR3 length and insertions or deletions at six rearrangement sites. Within each subset, clonotype counts were normalized to the number of sorted cells before true diversity and Gini coefficients were calculated with the tcR R package. Repertoire sharing was quantified using the overlap coefficient calculated on TCRB nucleotide sequences. Sourced from immuneACCESS, this table was stored by TCRdb with only in-frame sequences that have V and J called. A share of the clones is absent; for the studies checked, an unresolved V gene accounts for under half, and the remainder has no known explanation. From that table come the V and J calls and clone size; the DNA was used to work out D and trimming. This sample has approximately 140,000 clones in its table, and less than 9% of those were observed once. Of the sample, roughly 1.5% is held by the ten largest clones.

The CDR3 contains 19 residues, cysteine and phenylalanine counted. Only the CDR3 region is kept as DNA, spanning 57 bases read in frame from base 1. This clone showed up just a few times. Its antigen is not yet known. Per-nucleotide qualities are absent, and no much larger clonotype sits a single base away. What the work shows at the level of the full study, not this receptor alone: Type 1 diabetes patients showed a moderate but significant shortening of TCRB CDR3 length in all four CD4+ subsets. PCR may preferentially amplify shorter templates, but because patient and control samples were amplified and corrected together, any resulting skew would affect both groups equally. Naive, central memory and regulatory TCRB repertoires appeared to be more alike among patients than among healthy donors. Because small numbers of individuals were included in the HLA sub-analyses, any influence of HLA type on TCRB rearrangement was left unresolved. Because cDNA was sequenced instead of genomic DNA, highly expressing activated cells could be over-represented, though the groups showed no difference in activation or CD3 levels. Fewer insertions and more nucleotide deletions at VDJ recombination sites were observed in patients with type 1 diabetes, implying thymic rearrangement abnormalities.

Each donor gave one peripheral blood draw, about 100 mL on average, collected into heparinised tubes. A BD FACSAria II and a panel including CD45RO, CCR7, CD25, CD127, CD95 and CD27 were used to sort naive, central memory, regulatory and stem cell-like memory CD4+ T cells. Every sorted population had a purity above 98%. PBMCs were separated immediately by Lymphoprep density gradient centrifugation and were stained directly, without being cultured. Samples were stained and sorted in pairs, with one healthy donor and one patient per experiment, so that batch effects were minimized. The rearrangement combines TRBV12-2 with TRBJ2-6; TRBD2 is the table's D call, not checked against the DNA. TRBV12-2 is reported as a pseudogene. Sequences were obtained from central memory CD4+ T cells from blood. The receptor was isolated from a woman aged 25 to 39 in good health. The CDR3 has the sequence CASRLGLAVRSPGANVLTF. The DNA reads TGTGCAAGTCGCTTAGGACTAGCAGTACGTTCGCCTGGGGCCAACGTCCTGACTTTC.